This T cell receptor beta chain was sequenced during a study of regulatory T cells in long-lasting Graves disease. With iRepertoire HTBI primers and Arm-PCR of CDR3 regions, TCR beta libraries were built. TCRdb reprocessed the multiplex PCR reads via MiXCR and lists one record per CDR3 protein. The sample shows 450,000 to 700,000 distinct CDR3 sequences, 13% of them seen only once. The time point is: newly diagnosed GD, antithyroid drugs for less than 3 months. TCR sequences were obtained from RNA taken from PBMCs. This clonotype came up a few times. An end of the junction does not agree with germline; a read error may underlie this. The CDR3 sequence is 15 residues long. The same specimen was also included in a second study, on T cells in Graves' hyperthyroidism and ophthalmopathy. That source notes: HTBI primers were employed in a first-round RT-PCR of the TCR CDR3.

This clonotype was sampled from a man under 40 with Graves disease. J is TRBJ2-3 and V is TRBV12-3 or TRBV12-4; the D call may be TRBD1 or TRBD2 (5 bases each). Sequences were derived from peripheral blood mononuclear cells (PBMCs), sampled at new diagnosis, from a patient treated with antithyroid drugs. The chain's CDR3 is CASSRDRGNTYTQYF. DNA of the CDR3: TGTGCCAGCAGCCGGGACCGGGGAAACACATATACGCAGTATTTT.